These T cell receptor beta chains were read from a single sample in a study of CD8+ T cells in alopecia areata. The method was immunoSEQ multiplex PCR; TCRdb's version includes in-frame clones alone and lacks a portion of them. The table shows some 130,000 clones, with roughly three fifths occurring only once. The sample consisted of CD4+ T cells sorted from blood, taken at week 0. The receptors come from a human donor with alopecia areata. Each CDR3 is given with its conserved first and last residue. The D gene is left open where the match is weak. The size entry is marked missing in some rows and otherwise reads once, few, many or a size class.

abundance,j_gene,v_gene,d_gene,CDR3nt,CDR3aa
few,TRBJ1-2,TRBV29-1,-,TGCAGCGTGGTGGACAATTACTATGGCTACACCTTC,CSVVDNYYGYTF
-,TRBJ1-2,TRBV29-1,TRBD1,TGCAGCGCCTTGGGACAGGGGGCGAGTGGCTACACCTTC,CSALGQGASGYTF
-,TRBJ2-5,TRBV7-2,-,TGTGCCAGCAGCTTAGGGGGCCGAGAGACCCAGTACTTC,CASSLGGRETQYF
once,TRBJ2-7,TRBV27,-,TGTGCCAGCAGTTTAAGTACCGGGGGCGCGGGCGAGCAGTACTTC,CASSLSTGGAGEQYF
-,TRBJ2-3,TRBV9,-,TGTGCCAGCAGCTTTAGCGCGGACGGAGATACGCAGTATTTT,CASSFSADGDTQYF
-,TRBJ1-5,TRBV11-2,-,TGTGCCAGCAGCTTAAATGAGGGGGTTCAGCCCCAGCATTTT,CASSLNEGVQPQHF
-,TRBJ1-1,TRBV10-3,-,TGTGCCATCAGTGAGTCGAGGCGGAACACTGAAGCTTTCTTT,CAISESRRNTEAFF
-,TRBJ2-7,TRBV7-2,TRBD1,TGTGCCAGCAGCTCCCGGACAGGGGCATACTACGAGCAGTACTTC,CASSSRTGAYYEQYF
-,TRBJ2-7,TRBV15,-,TGTGCCACCAGTGCCGTGAGTGGCGAGCAGTACTTC,CATSAVSGEQYF
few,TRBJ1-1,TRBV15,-,TGTGCCACCAGCAGAGACCCGGGAGGTGAAGCTTTCTTT,CATSRDPGGEAFF
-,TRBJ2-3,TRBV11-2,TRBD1,TGTGCCAGCAGCATCCAGACAGGGGTCACAGATACGCAGTATTTT,CASSIQTGVTDTQYF
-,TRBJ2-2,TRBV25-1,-,TGTGCCAGCAGCCTCGCCCGGGCCGGGGAGCTGTTTTTT,CASSLARAGELFF
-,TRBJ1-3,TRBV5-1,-,TGCGCCAGCAGCCCGAGGGCAGGGCGACCAGGAAACACCATATATTTT,CASSPRAGRPGNTIYF
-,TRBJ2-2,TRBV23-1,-,TGCGCCAGCAGTCAATCACGTGACGTCGGGGAGCTGTTTTTT,CASSQSRDVGELFF
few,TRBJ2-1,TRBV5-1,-,TGCGCCAGCAGCGTCACTATGCAGGGGAATGAGCAGTTCTTC,CASSVTMQGNEQFF
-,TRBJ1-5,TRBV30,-,TGTGCCTGGAGCTGGGGAGGGAGCAATCAGCCCCAGCATTTT,CAWSWGGSNQPQHF
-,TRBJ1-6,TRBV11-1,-,TGTGCCAGCGGAGAGGAAGTGCGAAATTCACCCCTCCACTTT,CASGEEVRNSPLHF
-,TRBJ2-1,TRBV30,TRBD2,TGTGCCTGGGGGGCACTAGCGGGTGGATACAATGAGCAGTTCTTC,CAWGALAGGYNEQFF
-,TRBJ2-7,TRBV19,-,TGTGCCAGTAGTACCGGGACACGGACCTACGAGCAGTACTTC,CASSTGTRTYEQYF
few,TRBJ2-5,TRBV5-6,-,TGTGCCAGCAGCTTGTTTAACTTTCAAGAGACCCAGTACTTC,CASSLFNFQETQYF
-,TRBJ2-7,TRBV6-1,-,TGTGCCAGCAGTGAGCAGGGCCATGGCATTAAACCCTACGAGCAGTACTTC,CASSEQGHGIKPYEQYF
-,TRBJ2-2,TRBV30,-,TGTGCCTGGAGTCGCGGGACATCCGGGGAGCTGTTTTTT,CAWSRGTSGELFF
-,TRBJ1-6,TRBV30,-,TGTGCCTGGGGGACTAACTATAATTCACCCCTCCACTTT,CAWGTNYNSPLHF
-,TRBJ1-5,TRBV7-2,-,TGTGCCAGCAGCTCTGACCTGGGGCCCCAGCATTTT,CASSSDLGPQHF
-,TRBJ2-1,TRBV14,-,TGTGCCAGCAGCACCAGGGTTCTGGGAGAGCAGTTCTTC,CASSTRVLGEQFF
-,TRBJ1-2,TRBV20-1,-,TGCAGCTCCCTATGGGGGAATGGCTACACCTTC,CSSLWGNGYTF
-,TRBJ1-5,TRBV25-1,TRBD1,TGTGCCAGCAGTCTCGGGACAGCCAGCAATCAGCCCCAGCATTTT,CASSLGTASNQPQHF
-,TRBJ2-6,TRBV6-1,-,TGTGCCAGCAGTGACACCACTGGGGCCAACGTCCTGACTTTC,CASSDTTGANVLTF
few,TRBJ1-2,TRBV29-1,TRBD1,TGCAGCGTCGCAGGTGGGACAGGTGACCTTAACTATGGCTACACCTTC,CSVAGGTGDLNYGYTF
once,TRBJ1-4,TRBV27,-,TGTGCCAGCAGATACAGTACTAATGAAAAACTGTTTTTT,CASRYSTNEKLFF
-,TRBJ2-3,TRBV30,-,TGTGCCTGGGGGGGAAAAGACAGGGATACGCAGTATTTT,CAWGGKDRDTQYF
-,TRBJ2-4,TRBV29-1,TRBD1,TGCAGCGTTGCCGGGACAGGGAGGTATGAAAACATTCAGTACTTC,CSVAGTGRYENIQYF
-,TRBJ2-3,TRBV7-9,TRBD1,TGTGCCAGCAGCTTACCCTACAGGGGGCCAGCCACAGATACGCAGTATTTT,CASSLPYRGPATDTQYF
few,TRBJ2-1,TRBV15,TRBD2,TGTGCCACCAGCAGAGAAGGGACTAGCGGTTACAATGAGCAGTTCTTC,CATSREGTSGYNEQFF
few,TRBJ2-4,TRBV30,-,TGTGCCTGGAGTGTAGGGGGTGCCCCGAACATTCAGTACTTC,CAWSVGGAPNIQYF
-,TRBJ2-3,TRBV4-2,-,TGTGCCAGCAGCCAAGGAGGAGATACGCAGTATTTT,CASSQGGDTQYF
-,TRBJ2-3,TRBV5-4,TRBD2,TGTGCCAGCAGCATGACTAGCGGGGGGACTACAGATACGCAGTATTTT,CASSMTSGGTTDTQYF
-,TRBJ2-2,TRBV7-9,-,TGTGCCAGCAGCTTAACGAGGCAGGGGAACACCGGGGAGCTGTTTTTT,CASSLTRQGNTGELFF
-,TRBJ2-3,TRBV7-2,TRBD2,TGTGCCAGCACTTTTGCAGCGGGGGCCACAGATACGCAGTATTTT,CASTFAAGATDTQYF
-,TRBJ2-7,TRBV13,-,TGTGCCAGCAGCTCCCAGTCCGAGCAGTACTTC,CASSSQSEQYF